This TCR beta chain was documented in a study of T cell changes during pregnancy in multiple sclerosis. With V trimmed by 5 bases and J by 1 base, 3 bases remained unmatched. The CDR3 loop spans 15 amino acids. Germline V CDR1 and CDR2: MNHEY, SMNVEV (reference sequence). The repertoire was sequenced with immunoSEQ multiplex PCR; TCRdb's copy has only in-frame clones and lacks some. The sample lists around 100,000 clones, roughly nine tenths occurring once. The V call is TRBV27, the J call TRBJ2-2, with TRBD1 matching 8 bases. The TCR comes from a female donor with multiple sclerosis, enrolled in a pregnancy study. The sequencing here drew on peripheral blood, taken after pregnancy. CDR3 sequence reads: CASSPDRENTGELFF. The CDR3 nucleotides are TGTGCCAGCAGTCCGGACAGGGAGAACACCGGGGAGCTGTTTTTT.